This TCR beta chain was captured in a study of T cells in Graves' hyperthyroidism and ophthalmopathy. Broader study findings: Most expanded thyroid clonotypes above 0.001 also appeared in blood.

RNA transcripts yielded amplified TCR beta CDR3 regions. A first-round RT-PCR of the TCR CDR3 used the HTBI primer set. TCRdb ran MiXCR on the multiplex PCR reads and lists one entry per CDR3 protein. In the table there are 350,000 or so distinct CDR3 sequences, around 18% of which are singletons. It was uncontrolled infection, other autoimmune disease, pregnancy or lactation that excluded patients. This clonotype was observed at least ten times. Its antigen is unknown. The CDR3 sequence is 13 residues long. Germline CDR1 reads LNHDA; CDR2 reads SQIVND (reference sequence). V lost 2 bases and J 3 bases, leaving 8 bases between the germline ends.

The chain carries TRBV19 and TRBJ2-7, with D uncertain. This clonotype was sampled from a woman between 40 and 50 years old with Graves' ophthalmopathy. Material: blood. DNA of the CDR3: TGTGCCAGTAGTATATCGGCGGTCTACGAGCAGTACTTC. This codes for CASSISAVYEQYF.